Each of the 15 T cell receptor beta chains below was sequenced from the same sample in a study of blood T cell repertoires in COVID-19. TCRdb keeps only in-frame clones here, not all; method: immunoSEQ multiplex PCR. The profile shows roughly 59,000 clones, 76% of them singletons. Sequenced sample: peripheral blood. These receptors came from a woman aged 50 to 60 with active or convalescent COVID-19.

V gene TRBV2 combines with J gene TRBJ2-5; D might be TRBD2 (5 bases). Trimming removed 7 bases from V and 1 base from J, with 13 bases in between. This CDR3 is 14 amino acids long. Germline V CDR1 and CDR2: SNHLY, FYNNEI. CDR3 sequence reads: CASTDGEIQETQYF. The CDR3, as DNA: TGTGCCAGCACCGACGGGGAAATCCAAGAGACCCAGTACTTC.

V gene TRBV7-2 combines with J gene TRBJ1-2; 9 bases map to TRBD1. The CDR3 runs to 16 residues. The J segment lost 4 bases and the V segment lost 5 bases, leaving 11 bases of the junction unmatched. Looked up from germline, CDR1 is SGHTA and CDR2 is FQGNSA. The CDR3 DNA follows: TGTGCCAGCAGCCCCAGGACAGGGGTCCTGTCCTATGGCTACACCTTC. It is translated as CASSPRTGVLSYGYTF.

This chain joins TRBV5-6 and TRBJ2-7; 9 positions agree with TRBD1. The CDR3 runs to 15 residues. Germline V lookup: CDR1 SGHDT, CDR2 YYEEEE. With V trimmed by 4 bases and J by 5 bases, 10 bases remained unmatched. The CDR3, as DNA: TGTGCCAGCAGCGCCTCCGGGACAGGGCTCAACGAGCAGTACTTC. It encodes CASSASGTGLNEQYF.

This chain uses TRBV5-4 with TRBJ2-4; D gene uncertain. Looked up from germline, CDR1 is SGHNT and CDR2 is YYREEE (reference sequence). The CDR3 runs to 16 residues. V was cut by 4 bases and J by 0 bases, with 14 bases left in between. The CDR3 coding sequence is TGTGCCAGCAGCCCGGGTCCGGCACTAGCCAAAAACATTCAGTACTTC. It translates to CASSPGPALAKNIQYF.

This chain joins TRBV10-3 and TRBJ2-7, with D possibly being TRBD1 (6 bases). Deletions cut 9 bases from V and 0 bases from J, with 15 bases between. CDR1 ENHRY and CDR2 SYGVKD come from the germline V gene. The CDR3 is 14 amino acids. The CDR3 nucleotides are TGTGCCATAGAGGGGACACTAAGCTCCTACGAGCAGTACTTC. Protein sequence: CAIEGTLSSYEQYF.

This chain joins TRBV9 and TRBJ2-7; 10 bases align to TRBD2. The CDR3 is 15 amino acids. Germline trimming cut 4 bases from V and 2 bases from J; bases unmatched to any gene: 6. The germline V gene encodes CDR1 SGDLS and CDR2 YYNGEE. DNA for the CDR3: TGTGCCAGCAGCCCTCGACTAGCGGGTACCTACGAGCAGTACTTC. Translated: CASSPRLAGTYEQYF.

V usage is TRBV6-2 or TRBV6-3 and J usage is TRBJ1-4, with D perhaps TRBD1 (6 bases). CDR3 length: 18 amino acids. V lost 0 bases to trimming and J lost 4 bases, with 18 bases between them. The V gene's germline CDR1 is MNHEY and CDR2 SVGEGT. CDR3 amino acids: CASSYSRQADIINEKLFF. The CDR3 DNA follows: TGTGCCAGCAGTTACTCGAGACAGGCGGACATCATTAATGAAAAACTGTTTTTT.

V and J are TRBV4-3 and TRBJ2-2; maybe TRBD2 (6 bases). Trimming pared 4 bases from V and 5 bases from J, leaving 14 bases between. There are 15 residues in the CDR3. CDR1 is LGHNA, CDR2 YSLEER, per germline. This CDR3 reads CASSPGLSVTGELFF. In DNA form, the CDR3 reads TGCGCCAGCAGCCCGGGACTTTCCGTAACCGGGGAGCTGTTTTTT.

The V call is TRBV2, the J call TRBJ2-3; TRBD2 aligns across 8 bases. Germline lookup yields CDR1 SNHLY and CDR2 FYNNEI. The CDR3 length is 16 residues. The V segment lost 4 bases and the J segment 0 bases; nucleotides outside the gene matches: 6. The CDR3 reads CASSGGGIPSTDTQYF. The CDR3 DNA reads TGTGCCAGCAGTGGCGGGGGGATACCTAGCACAGATACGCAGTATTTT.

As to this clone: Other DNA sequences in this specimen translate into the identical CDR3. The chain employs TRBV4-3 and TRBJ1-2; 10 positions agree with TRBD1. V dropped 1 base and J dropped 4; count of bases not matched to a gene: 0. CDR3 length equals 14 residues. Germline values: CDR1 LGHNA, CDR2 YSLEER. As DNA, the CDR3 is TGCGCCAGCAGCCAAGGACAGGGGGCCTATGGCTACACCTTC. It yields the protein CASSQGQGAYGYTF.

The rearrangement uses TRBV27 and TRBJ1-5; D possibly corresponds to TRBD1 (6 bases). The ends were cut back, 2 bases at V and 6 bases at J, with 8 bases in the middle. CDR3 length equals 13 residues. Germline V gene data show CDR1 as MNHEY and CDR2 as SMNVEV (reference sequence). The CDR3 is CASSLQGRQPQHF. DNA for the CDR3: TGTGCCAGCAGTTTACAGGGGCGTCAGCCCCAGCATTTT.

The J gene is TRBJ2-1, the V gene TRBV19, with D possibly being TRBD1 (6 bases). The CDR3 loop spans 14 amino acids. Trimming stripped 7 bases from V and 3 bases from J, with 13 bases between. CDR1 is LNHDA, CDR2 SQIVND, per germline (reference sequence). The CDR3 loop is CASKRTESYNEQFF. CDR3 DNA sequence: TGTGCCAGTAAGAGGACAGAGAGCTACAATGAGCAGTTCTTC.

J is TRBJ1-1 and V is TRBV27; the D gene is possibly TRBD1 (5 bases). V lost 4 bases, J lost 0 bases, and 6 bases lay in between. The germline V gene encodes CDR1 MNHEY and CDR2 SMNVEV (reference sequence). CDR3 length: 13 amino acids. DNA for the CDR3: TGTGCCAGCAGTTCAGGGATGAACACTGAAGCTTTCTTT. This translates into CASSSGMNTEAFF.

The chain is built from TRBV15 and TRBJ2-7, with 7 bases fitting TRBD1. The length of the CDR3 is 14 residues. Trimming took 1 base from V and 9 from J; bases not matched to a gene: 9. CDR1 is LNHNV and CDR2 is YYDKDF in the germline V gene (reference sequence). The CDR3 DNA sequence: TGTGCCACCAGCAGAGTGACAGGGCAGGAGGTGCAGTACTTC. The encoded protein is CATSRVTGQEVQYF.

The J gene is TRBJ1-4, the V gene TRBV2; D is perhaps TRBD1 (6 bases). This CDR3 is 13 amino acids long. V was trimmed by 6 bases and J by 8 bases, leaving 13 bases between them. CDR1 is SNHLY, CDR2 FYNNEI, per germline. The CDR3 here is CASSEQGYEKLFF. The CDR3, as DNA: TGTGCCAGCAGCGAACAGGGTTACGAAAAACTGTTTTTT.